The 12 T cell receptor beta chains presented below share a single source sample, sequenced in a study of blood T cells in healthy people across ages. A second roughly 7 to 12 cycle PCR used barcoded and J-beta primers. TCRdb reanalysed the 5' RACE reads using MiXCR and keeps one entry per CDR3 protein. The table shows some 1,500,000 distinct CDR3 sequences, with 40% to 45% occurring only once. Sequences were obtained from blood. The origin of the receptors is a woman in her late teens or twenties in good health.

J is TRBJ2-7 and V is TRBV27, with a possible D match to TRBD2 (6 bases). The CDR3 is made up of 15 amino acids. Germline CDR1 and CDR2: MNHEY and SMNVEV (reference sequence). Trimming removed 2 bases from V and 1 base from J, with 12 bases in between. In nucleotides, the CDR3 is TGTGCCAGCAGTTTAGGAGGGATGCCGTCCTACGAGCAGTACTTC. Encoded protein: CASSLGGMPSYEQYF.

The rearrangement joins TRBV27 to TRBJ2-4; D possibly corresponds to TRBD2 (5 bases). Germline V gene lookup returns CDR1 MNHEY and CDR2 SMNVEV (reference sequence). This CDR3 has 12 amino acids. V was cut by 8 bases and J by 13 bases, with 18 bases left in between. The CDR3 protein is CASGEGEWEQYF. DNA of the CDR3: TGTGCCAGCGGCGAGGGCGAATGGGAGCAGTACTTC.

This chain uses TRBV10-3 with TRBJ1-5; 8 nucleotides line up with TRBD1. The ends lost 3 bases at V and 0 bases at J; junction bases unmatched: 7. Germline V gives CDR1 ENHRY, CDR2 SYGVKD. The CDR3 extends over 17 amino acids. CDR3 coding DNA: TGTGCCATCAGTGACCCAGGGGGCCCTTATAGCAATCAGCCCCAGCATTTT. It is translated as CAISDPGGPYSNQPQHF.

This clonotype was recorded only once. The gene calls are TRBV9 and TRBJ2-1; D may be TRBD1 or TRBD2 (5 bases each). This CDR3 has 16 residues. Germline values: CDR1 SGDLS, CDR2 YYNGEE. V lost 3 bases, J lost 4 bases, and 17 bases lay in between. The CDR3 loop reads CASSALRGRRYNEQFF. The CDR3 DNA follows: TGTGCCAGCAGCGCGCTCCGGGGACGGAGATACAATGAGCAGTTCTTC.

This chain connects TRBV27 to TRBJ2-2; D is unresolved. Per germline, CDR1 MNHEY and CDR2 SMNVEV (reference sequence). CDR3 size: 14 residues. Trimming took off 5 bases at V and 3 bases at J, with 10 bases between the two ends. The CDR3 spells CASSVNKDTGELFF. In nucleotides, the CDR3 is TGTGCCAGCAGTGTAAACAAGGACACCGGGGAGCTGTTTTTT.

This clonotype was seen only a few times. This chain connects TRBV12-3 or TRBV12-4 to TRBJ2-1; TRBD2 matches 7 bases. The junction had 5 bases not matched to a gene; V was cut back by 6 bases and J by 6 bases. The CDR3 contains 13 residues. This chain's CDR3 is CASRRTSSNEQFF. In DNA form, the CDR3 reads TGTGCCAGCAGACGGACTAGTTCCAATGAGCAGTTCTTC.

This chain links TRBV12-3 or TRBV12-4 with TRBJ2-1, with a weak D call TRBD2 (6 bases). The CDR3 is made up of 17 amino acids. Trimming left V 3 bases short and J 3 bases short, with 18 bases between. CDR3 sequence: CASSLSTDGTHYNEQFF. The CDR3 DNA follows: TGTGCCAGCAGTTTGAGTACAGACGGGACTCACTACAATGAGCAGTTCTTC.

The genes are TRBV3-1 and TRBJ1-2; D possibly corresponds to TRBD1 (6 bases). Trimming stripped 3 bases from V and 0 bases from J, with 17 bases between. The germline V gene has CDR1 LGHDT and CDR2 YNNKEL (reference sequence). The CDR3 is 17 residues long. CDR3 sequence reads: CASSHTPGGASNYGYTF. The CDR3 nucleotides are TGTGCCAGCAGCCATACCCCCGGGGGGGCCTCTAACTATGGCTACACCTTC.

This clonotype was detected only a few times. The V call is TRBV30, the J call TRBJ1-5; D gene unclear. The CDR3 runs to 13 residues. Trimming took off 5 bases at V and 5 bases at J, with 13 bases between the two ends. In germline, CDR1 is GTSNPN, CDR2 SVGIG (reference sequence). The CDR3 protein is CAWGRGNDQPQHF. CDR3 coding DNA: TGTGCCTGGGGGAGAGGGAACGATCAGCCCCAGCATTTT.

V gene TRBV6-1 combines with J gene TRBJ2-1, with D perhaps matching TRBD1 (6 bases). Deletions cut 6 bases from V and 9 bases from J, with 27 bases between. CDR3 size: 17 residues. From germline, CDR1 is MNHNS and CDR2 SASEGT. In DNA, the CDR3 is TGTGCCAGCAGCTTTTCTACTGGACAGTCACCTCTAAGTGAGCAGTTCTTC. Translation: CASSFSTGQSPLSEQFF.

As DNA, the CDR3 is TGCGCCAGCAGCCAAGAAGTACTAGCGGACTACGAGCAGTACTTC. Translation: CASSQEVLADYEQYF. The chain combines TRBV4-1 with TRBJ2-7; 8 bases match TRBD2. V trimming: 0 bases; J trimming: 3 bases; junction bases outside the gene matches: 4. The CDR3 is 15 residues long. Germline CDR1 MGHRA, CDR2 YSYEKL.

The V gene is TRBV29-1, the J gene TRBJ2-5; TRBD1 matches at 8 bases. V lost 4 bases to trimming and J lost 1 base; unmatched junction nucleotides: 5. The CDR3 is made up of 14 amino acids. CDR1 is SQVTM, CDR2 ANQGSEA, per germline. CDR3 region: CSVVQGATQETQYF. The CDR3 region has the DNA TGCAGCGTTGTGCAGGGGGCGACCCAAGAGACCCAGTACTTC.